Sequencing of this T cell receptor (beta chain) was carried out in a study of cytomegalovirus exposure and HLA in healthy donors. From germline, CDR1 is SNHLY and CDR2 FYNNEI. This CDR3 region has 13 residues. The V end lost 7 bases, the J end lost 5 bases, and 12 bases lay between the germline ends. PCR used 60 Vbeta primers and 13 Jbeta primers. Generated by immunoSEQ multiplex PCR, the TCRdb table keeps only in-frame clones and is missing some. The table records approximately 100,000 clones, over 65% of them present only once. Sequencing was done on a sample of PBMCs. V and J are TRBV2 and TRBJ1-5; D is perhaps TRBD1 (6 bases). The receptor was isolated from a man in his thirties or forties in good health and CMV-seronegative. The CDR3 DNA reads TGTGCCAGCACCGGACAGCAAGATCAGCCCCAGCATTTT. This translates into CASTGQQDQPQHF. The full variable domain, with the rest looked up from reference TRBV2 and TRBJ1-5, is EPEVTQTPSHQVTQMGQEVILRCVPISNHLYFYWYRQILGQKVEFLVSFYNNEISEKSEIFDDQFSVERPDGSNFTLKIRSTKLEDSAMYFCASTGQQDQPQHFGDGTRLSIL.